This entry lists 24 T cell receptor beta chains sequenced from one sample in a study of T-cell memory formation after mild COVID-19. TCRdb recomputed calls from the 5' RACE reads with MiXCR, one row per CDR3 protein. The profile shows some 350,000 distinct CDR3 sequences, roughly 15% of them singletons. The material sequenced was PBMCs or a T cell subset sorted from them (not recorded which). These TCRs come from a man between 18 and 35 years old who had mild COVID-19 (a few samples of this study predate the infection). Cell type and time point are not known.

The chain has TRBV10-3 and TRBJ2-1; 9 bases agree with TRBD2. The CDR3 contains 13 residues. The germline V gene encodes CDR1 ENHRY and CDR2 SYGVKD. Losses at the gene ends were 11 bases for V and 4 bases for J; bases not matched to a gene: 6. The CDR3 DNA sequence: TGTGCCGGGGCGGGGGGGGCTTACAATGAGCAGTTCTTC. The encoded protein is CAGAGGAYNEQFF.

This clonotype came up a few times. The chain uses TRBV19 and TRBJ2-7, with D tentatively TRBD1 (5 bases). CDR3 length: 14 amino acids. Germline CDR1 LNHDA, CDR2 SQIVND (reference sequence). V lost 4 bases and J lost 1, with 11 bases in between. The CDR3 DNA reads TGTGCCAGTAGTACAGGGTTTGGATCCTACGAGCAGTACTTC. This encodes CASSTGFGSYEQYF.

The rearrangement uses TRBV6-2 or TRBV6-3 and TRBJ2-5; D uncertain. This CDR3 has 16 residues. Trimming shortened V by 2 bases and J by 5 bases, and 18 bases separated the two germline ends. Germline V CDR1 and CDR2: MNHEY, SVGEGT. CDR3 sequence (DNA): TGTGCCAGCAGTTACGGCGGTAGCCCTCTCAGTGAGACCCAGTACTTC. Its translation is CASSYGGSPLSETQYF.

The chain recombines TRBV5-1 with TRBJ2-2, with D tentatively TRBD2 (6 bases). Germline CDR1 reads SGHRS; CDR2 reads YFSETQ. The CDR3 is 15 residues long. V lost 2 bases to trimming and J lost 6 bases, with 14 bases between them. In nucleotides, the CDR3 is TGCGCCAGCAGCTTTCCCCTCGGGGGTGCCGGGGAGCTGTTTTTT. It yields the protein CASSFPLGGAGELFF.

This clonotype was picked up a small number of times. This sequence joins TRBV5-5 and TRBJ1-2; D gene ambiguous. The CDR3 is made up of 13 amino acids. Germline lookup yields CDR1 SGHKS and CDR2 YYEKEE (reference sequence). V was pared by 9 bases and J by 2 bases, with 14 bases between. CDR3 amino acids: CATRSAGNYGYTF. Here the CDR3 DNA reads TGTGCCACCCGGTCGGCGGGCAACTATGGCTACACCTTC.

This clonotype has more than one count but fewer than ten. This chain links TRBV7-2 with TRBJ2-2; TRBD1 is a possible D gene (5 bases). The germline V gene has CDR1 SGHTA and CDR2 FQGNSA. V was clipped by 8 bases and J by 5 bases, with 12 bases between them. The CDR3 sequence is 13 residues long. This CDR3 reads CASCRDPTGELFF. The CDR3 DNA reads as TGTGCCAGCTGCAGGGATCCGACCGGGGAGCTGTTTTTT.

A few counts support this clonotype. The genes are TRBV28 and TRBJ2-2; 8 bases are a match to TRBD1. Germline V gene sequence: CDR1 MDHEN, CDR2 SYDVKM. This CDR3 spans 18 amino acids. Trimming cost V 4 bases and J 4 bases; bases outside gene matches: 14. CDR3 loop: CASSSIAPGGAGTGELFF. CDR3 DNA: TGTGCCAGCAGTTCCATAGCCCCAGGGGGCGCGGGCACCGGGGAGCTGTTTTTT.

This clonotype has only a few counts. V gene TRBV4-1 combines with J gene TRBJ1-2; 9 bases match TRBD1. Germline V gene lookup returns CDR1 MGHRA and CDR2 YSYEKL. J was trimmed by 3 bases and V by 5 bases; bases with no gene match: 13. This CDR3 has 17 amino acids. The CDR3 reads CASSEVRDRAFDYGYTF. CDR3 sequence (DNA): TGCGCCAGCAGCGAAGTTCGGGACAGGGCCTTCGACTATGGCTACACCTTC.

V and J are TRBV7-2 and TRBJ2-1, with 7 positions matching TRBD1. V trimming: 5 bases; J trimming: 9 bases; junction bases outside the gene matches: 7. The germline CDR1 and CDR2 sequences are SGHTA and FQGNSA. The CDR3 sequence is 13 residues long. CDR3 DNA sequence: TGTGCCAGCAGCGCAGGGGGATTGTTTGAGCAGTTCTTC. This gives the protein CASSAGGLFEQFF.

In its sample, this clonotype was seen many times. The rearrangement links TRBV7-2 to TRBJ2-2, with TRBD2 as a possible D gene (5 bases). CDR1 and CDR2 (germline): SGHTA, FQGNSA. CDR3 length: 14 residues. V was clipped by 8 bases and J by 1 base, with 11 bases between them. The CDR3, as DNA: TGTGCCAGCTACCCCGGGGTGAACACCGGGGAGCTGTTTTTT. Translating it yields CASYPGVNTGELFF.

The chain links TRBV29-1 to TRBJ1-1, with D possibly being TRBD1 (5 bases). Trimming stripped 4 bases from V and 7 bases from J, with 13 bases between. The CDR3 covers 12 residues. The V gene's germline CDR1 is SQVTM and CDR2 ANQGSEA. CDR3 residues: CSVANLGGEAFF. The CDR3 DNA reads TGCAGCGTTGCAAACCTTGGGGGTGAAGCTTTCTTT.

This clonotype was counted between two and nine times. This chain joins TRBV6-2 or TRBV6-3 and TRBJ2-7; TRBD2 agrees at 8 bases. Unmatched junction bases numbered 5, after V lost 5 bases and J lost 5 bases. The CDR3 totals 13 residues. Per the germline V gene, CDR1 is MNHEY and CDR2 is SVGEGT. CDR3 loop: CASSGTRAHEQYF. CDR3 sequence (DNA): TGTGCCAGCAGTGGGACTAGAGCCCACGAGCAGTACTTC.

J is TRBJ2-7 and V is TRBV5-1, with TRBD2 identical over 11 bases. This CDR3 has 18 amino acids. Germline assignment: CDR1 SGHRS and CDR2 YFSETQ. The V and J ends lost 3 bases and 0 bases, in that order; junction bases with no gene match: 11. The CDR3 DNA reads as TGCGCCAGCAGCTCCCGCCTAGCGGGGGGACCTAGCTCCTACGAGCAGTACTTC. This encodes CASSSRLAGGPSSYEQYF.

This clonotype came up a few times. The chain is built from TRBV2 and TRBJ1-2; no firm D call. Per the germline V gene, CDR1 is SNHLY and CDR2 is FYNNEI. Trimming pared 0 bases from V and 3 bases from J, leaving 5 bases between. CDR3 size: 13 residues. Here the CDR3 reads CASSEAGYYGYTF. Written as DNA, the CDR3 is TGTGCCAGCAGTGAAGCAGGGTACTATGGCTACACCTTC.

This clonotype was seen at least ten times. CDR3 sequence reads: CAIGFPGTGVYNEQFF. The CDR3 bases are TGTGCCATCGGCTTCCCGGGGACAGGGGTCTACAATGAGCAGTTCTTC. J is TRBJ2-1 and V is TRBV7-8; 10 nucleotides line up with TRBD1. CDR3 length: 16 amino acids. V was clipped by 10 bases and J by 3 bases; unmatched bases: 12. From germline, CDR1 is SGHVS and CDR2 FQNEAQ.

This clonotype was observed at least ten times. The V call is TRBV7-8, the J call TRBJ2-6; D is undetermined. Trimming shortened V by 5 bases and J by 2 bases, and 7 bases separated the two germline ends. The CDR3 is made up of 14 amino acids. Per germline, CDR1 SGHVS and CDR2 FQNEAQ. The DNA for the CDR3 is TGTGCCAGCAGCCAGGATACTGGGGCCAACGTCCTGACTTTC. Its protein is CASSQDTGANVLTF.

This clonotype was detected only a few times. V gene TRBV9 combines with J gene TRBJ2-5; TRBD2 matches 8 bases. The CDR3 loop spans 15 amino acids. V shed 3 bases, J shed 1 base, and the junction held 5 bases outside the gene matches. Germline V gene lookup returns CDR1 SGDLS and CDR2 YYNGEE. The CDR3 is CASSAPAGAQETQYF. The CDR3 DNA follows: TGTGCCAGCAGCGCCCCAGCGGGGGCCCAAGAGACCCAGTACTTC.

The rearrangement links TRBV12-3 or TRBV12-4 to TRBJ2-7; D perhaps matches TRBD2 (5 bases). Trimming took off 3 bases at V and 3 bases at J, with 15 bases between the two ends. The length of the CDR3 is 15 residues. CDR3 amino acids: CASSFVGGGHYEQYF. The CDR3 DNA is TGTGCCAGCAGTTTCGTGGGCGGAGGCCACTACGAGCAGTACTTC.

CDR3 nucleotide sequence: TGCAGCGTTGGACTAGCGTCCTACAATGAGCAGTTCTTC. Translated: CSVGLASYNEQFF. The chain couples TRBV29-1 to TRBJ2-1, with 8 bases lining up with TRBD2. CDR1 is SQVTM, CDR2 ANQGSEA, per germline. J gave up 1 base and V 4 bases, and 0 bases lay outside the gene matches. There are 13 residues in the CDR3.

The rearrangement uses TRBV7-9 and TRBJ2-1; D remains ambiguous. Between the trimmed V and J ends, which lost 6 bases and 0 bases, there was a span of 15 bases. This CDR3 has 16 residues. CDR1 and CDR2 (germline): SEHNR, FQNEAQ (reference sequence). The CDR3 DNA reads as TGTGCCAGCAGTCCGACCTTTTCCCTCTCCTACAATGAGCAGTTCTTC. Its translation is CASSPTFSLSYNEQFF.

The rearrangement links TRBV7-7 to TRBJ2-5; 11 bases agree with TRBD2. This CDR3 contains 15 residues. The germline CDR1 and CDR2 sequences are SSHAT and FNYEAQ (reference sequence). V lost 3 bases, J lost 4 bases, and 4 bases stayed unmatched. DNA of the CDR3: TGTGCCAGCAGCTTTACTAGCGGGGGATTAGAGACCCAGTACTTC. It is translated as CASSFTSGGLETQYF.

CDR3: CASSSYRRIETQYF. The CDR3 DNA reads TGCGCCAGCAGCTCCTACAGGAGGATAGAGACCCAGTACTTC. The chain combines TRBV5-1 with TRBJ2-5, with D perhaps given as TRBD1 or TRBD2 (5 bases each). There are 14 residues in the CDR3. The germline V gene has CDR1 SGHRS and CDR2 YFSETQ. V gave up 3 bases and J gave up 4 bases, with 13 bases separating them.

The chain recombines TRBV4-1 with TRBJ2-3; TRBD2 aligns across 7 bases. The germline V gene encodes CDR1 MGHRA and CDR2 YSYEKL. The junction had 9 bases not matched to a gene; V was cut back by 0 bases and J by 0 bases. There are 18 residues in the CDR3. CDR3 nucleotide sequence: TGCGCCAGCAGCCAAGATAGGGCTAGCGGAGGCAGCACAGATACGCAGTATTTT. Translation: CASSQDRASGGSTDTQYF.

CDR3 bases: TGTGCCAGCTCACCCCCTGCTTCTGCTGGGAACACCGGGGAGCTGTTTTTT. It encodes CASSPPASAGNTGELFF. The V and J genes are TRBV18 and TRBJ2-2; D unresolved. Germline V gives CDR1 KGHSH, CDR2 LQKENI. V dropped 3 bases and J dropped 1 base, with 15 bases sitting between them. The CDR3 has 17 residues.